The following is a TCR beta chain sequence with its context. Its antigen remains unknown. This record belongs to a study of vaccination and CD4 T cells after COVID-19. Specified treatment: roughly 11-day PBMC culture with coronavirus spike peptide pools or control peptides (ViraFEST assay). Having spent ten to eleven days in culture, CD4+ T cells were then isolated by negative selection. Once obtained from cultured CD4+ T cells, the DNA was sequenced using the Oncomine TCR Beta short-read assay. One entry per CDR3 protein, called by TCRdb with MiXCR from the PCR reads. The sample contains roughly 19,000 distinct CDR3 sequences, approximately 60% of which appear only once. Material for sequencing was CD4+ T cells from blood, cultured in vitro. The source is a human donor who had recovered from COVID-19.

The CDR3 region is CASSSDIRRGYTF. The CDR3 nucleotides are TGTGCCAGCAGTAGCGATATCAGGCGGGGCTACACCTTC. This rearrangement joins TRBV11-2 to TRBJ1-2; no clear D gene. Germline CDR1 SGHAT, CDR2 FQNNGV. Trimming took 6 bases from V and 8 from J, leaving 16 bases between them. This CDR3 region has 13 residues.